Listed below are T cell receptor beta chains from one sample, sequenced in a study of cytomegalovirus exposure and HLA in healthy donors. The data were produced by immunoSEQ multiplex PCR, yet TCRdb's version contains in-frame clones alone and is incomplete. The sample consists of around 170,000 clones, roughly four fifths of them appearing once. The sample comprised PBMCs. The receptors shown here come from a man aged 18 to 29 in good health and CMV-seronegative. Both conserved end residues are part of each CDR3. Each record gives: D gene, J gene, V gene, clone size, CDR3 protein, CDR3 DNA. The D gene is left open where the match is weak. For some rows the clone size is stated as once, few or many, or as a class when expanded; others skip it.

TRBD2,TRBJ2-7,TRBV28,NA,CASSTGRGASSYEQYF,TGTGCCAGCAGCACCGGGCGGGGGGCGAGCTCCTACGAGCAGTACTTC
NA,TRBJ1-1,TRBV28,NA,CASRLPVNTEAFF,TGTGCCAGCAGGCTACCTGTGAACACTGAAGCTTTCTTT
TRBD1,TRBJ1-2,TRBV10-3,NA,CAISGSGTGDFYGYTF,TGTGCCATCAGTGGTTCTGGGACAGGGGACTTCTATGGCTACACCTTC
NA,TRBJ2-1,TRBV28,once,CASSFSWHMQFF,TGTGCCAGCAGTTTCTCGTGGCATATGCAGTTCTTC
NA,TRBJ2-1,TRBV19,NA,CASNRVFEQFF,TGTGCCAGTAACAGGGTTTTTGAGCAGTTCTTC
NA,TRBJ1-2,TRBV29-1,NA,CSAAVRVNYGYTF,TGCAGCGCAGCGGTCCGAGTCAACTATGGCTACACCTTC
NA,TRBJ1-1,TRBV27,NA,CASPIRQWWTTEAFF,TGTGCCAGCCCGATCCGACAGTGGTGGACCACTGAAGCTTTCTTT
TRBD1,TRBJ1-3,TRBV2,NA,CASRTGGSSGNTIYF,TGTGCCAGCAGGACAGGGGGGAGCTCTGGAAACACCATATATTTT
TRBD1,TRBJ1-2,TRBV19,NA,CASLDRGYGYTF,TGTGCCAGCCTGGACAGGGGATATGGCTACACCTTC
TRBD1,TRBJ1-6,TRBV6-5,NA,CASSYGGQGSGSPLHF,TGTGCCAGCAGTTACGGGGGACAGGGGAGTGGTTCACCCCTCCACTTT
TRBD2,TRBJ2-3,TRBV19,NA,CASSPGLAETDTQYF,TGTGCCAGTAGCCCGGGACTAGCGGAGACAGATACGCAGTATTTT
NA,TRBJ2-2,TRBV6-6,NA,CAGRTTWTGELFF,TGTGCCGGTCGGACTACATGGACCGGGGAGCTGTTTTTT
TRBD2,TRBJ2-5,TRBV28,NA,CASSLYFGGNQETQYF,TGTGCCAGCAGTTTATACTTCGGGGGGAATCAAGAGACCCAGTACTTC
NA,TRBJ1-2,TRBV5-1,NA,CASSLDRESTRGYTF,TGCGCCAGCAGCTTGGACAGGGAATCGACTCGCGGCTACACCTTC
NA,TRBJ1-2,TRBV5-1,NA,CASSLEAGGGYTF,TGCGCCAGCAGCTTGGAGGCGGGTGGTGGCTACACCTTC
TRBD1,TRBJ1-1,TRBV30,once,CAWSEGTGENTEAFF,TGTGCCTGGAGTGAAGGCACAGGGGAGAACACTGAAGCTTTCTTT
TRBD2,TRBJ2-7,TRBV6-5,NA,CASSFGTSGIYEQHF,TGTGCCAGCAGTTTCGGGACTAGCGGGATCTACGAGCAGCACTTC